The present entry profiles one T cell receptor beta chain with its context. There is no known antigen for this receptor. There are no base qualities to consult, and no much larger clone falls within one base. The trim is 3 bases for V and 11 bases for J, with a gap of 16 bases between the germline ends. There are 13 amino acids in the CDR3, from cysteine to phenylalanine inclusive. The only DNA kept is the CDR3, 39 bases in frame from the first base. Taken from the germline V gene (reference sequence), the CDR1 and CDR2 loops are SEHNR and FQNEAQ. This specimen comes from a study of T cell changes during pregnancy in multiple sclerosis (dated by TCRdb to 2018 to 2020). With regard to the full study: In women with multiple sclerosis, the researchers looked at how the T cell repertoire shifted as pregnancy progressed.

Preparation of the library involved the immunoSEQ multiplex PCR assay. Imported from immuneACCESS, the table was reduced by TCRdb to in-frame sequences with V and J called. These copies leave out some clones; in studies compared against another copy, an unresolved V gene accounts for under half, and the cause of the remainder is not known. Recorded for this sample are some 57,000 clones; over 80% of them occurred a single time. The leading ten clones occupy about 0.76% of the sample. The TCR comes from a female donor with multiple sclerosis, enrolled in a pregnancy study. The material sequenced was CD4+ T cells from peripheral blood mononuclear cells, taken in the first trimester of pregnancy. In this chain, TRBV7-9 is recombined with TRBJ1-1, and perhaps TRBD1 as D gene, on 5 matching bases. The CDR3 sequence is CASSFQSTGGAFF. The sequenced DNA is TGTGCCAGCAGCTTTCAGTCAACGGGGGGTGCTTTCTTT. With the rest looked up from the reference TRBV7-9 and TRBJ1-1 genes rather than sequenced, the full variable domain is DTGVSQNPRHKITKRGQNVTFRCDPISEHNRLYWYRQTLGQGPEFLTYFQNEAQLEKSRLLSDRFSAERPKGSFSTLEIQRTEQGDSAMYLCASSFQSTGGAFFGQGTRLTVV.